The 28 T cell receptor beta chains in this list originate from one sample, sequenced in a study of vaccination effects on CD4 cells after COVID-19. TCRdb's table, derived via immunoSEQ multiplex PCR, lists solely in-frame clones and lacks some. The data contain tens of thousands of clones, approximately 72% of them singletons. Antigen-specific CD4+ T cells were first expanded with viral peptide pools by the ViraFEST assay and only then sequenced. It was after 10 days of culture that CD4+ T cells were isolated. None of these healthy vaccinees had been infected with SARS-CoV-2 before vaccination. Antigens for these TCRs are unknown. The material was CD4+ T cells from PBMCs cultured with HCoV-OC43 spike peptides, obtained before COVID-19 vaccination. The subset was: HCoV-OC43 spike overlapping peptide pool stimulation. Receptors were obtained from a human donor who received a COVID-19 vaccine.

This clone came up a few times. In nucleotides, the CDR3 is TGCGCCAGCAGCCAAGAGCCAGGGGGCAGGAATCAGCCCCAGCATTTT. It is translated as CASSQEPGGRNQPQHF. This chain joins TRBV4-1 and TRBJ1-5; 8 bases agree with TRBD1. The germline gives CDR1 MGHRA, CDR2 YSYEKL. The CDR3 contains 16 residues. V gave up 0 bases and J gave up 4 bases; unmatched junction bases: 5.

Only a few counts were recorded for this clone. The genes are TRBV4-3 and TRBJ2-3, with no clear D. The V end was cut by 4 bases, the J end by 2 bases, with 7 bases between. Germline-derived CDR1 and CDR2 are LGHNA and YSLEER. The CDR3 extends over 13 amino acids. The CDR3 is CASSRAFTDTQYF. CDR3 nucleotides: TGCGCCAGCAGCCGGGCCTTCACAGATACGCAGTATTTT.

Here the CDR3 reads CASSLAIFPTVNEQFF. In nucleotides, the CDR3 is TGCGCCAGCAGCTTGGCCATCTTTCCTACGGTCAATGAGCAGTTCTTC. The V and J genes are TRBV5-1 and TRBJ2-1; D not resolved. The CDR3 consists of 16 residues. Trimming took off 0 bases at V and 6 bases at J, with 16 bases between the two ends. The germline V gene has CDR1 SGHRS and CDR2 YFSETQ.

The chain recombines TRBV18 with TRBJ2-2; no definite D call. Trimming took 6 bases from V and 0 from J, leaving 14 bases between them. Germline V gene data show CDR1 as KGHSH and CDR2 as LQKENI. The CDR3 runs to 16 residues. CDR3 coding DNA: TGTGCCAGCTCTTTCGCCCTTCTCGCGAACACCGGGGAGCTGTTTTTT. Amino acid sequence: CASSFALLANTGELFF. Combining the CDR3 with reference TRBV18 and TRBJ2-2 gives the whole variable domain NAGVMQNPRHLVRRRGQEARLRCSPMKGHSHVYWYRQLPEEGLKFMVYLQKENIIDESGMPKERFSAEFPKEGPSILRIQQVVRGDSAAYFCASSFALLANTGELFFGEGSRLTVL.

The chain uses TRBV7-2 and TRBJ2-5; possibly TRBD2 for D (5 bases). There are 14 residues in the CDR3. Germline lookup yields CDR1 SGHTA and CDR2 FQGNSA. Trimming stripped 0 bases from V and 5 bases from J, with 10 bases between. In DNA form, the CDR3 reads TGTGCCAGCAGCTTAGCGCCAAGAGGGGAGACCCAGTACTTC. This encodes CASSLAPRGETQYF.

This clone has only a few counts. The chain's CDR3 is CSAGDPYEQYV. CDR3 DNA sequence: TGCAGTGCGGGAGACCCCTACGAGCAGTACGTC. This sequence joins TRBV20-1 and TRBJ2-7; D is possibly TRBD2 (5 bases). The length of the CDR3 is 11 residues. The germline V gene encodes CDR1 DFQATT and CDR2 SNEGSKA (reference sequence). V was pared by 6 bases and J by 2 bases, with 8 bases between.

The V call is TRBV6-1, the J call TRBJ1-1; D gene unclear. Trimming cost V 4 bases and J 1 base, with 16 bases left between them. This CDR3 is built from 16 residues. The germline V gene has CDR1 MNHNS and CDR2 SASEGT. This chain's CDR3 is CASSGKGGVPNTEAFF. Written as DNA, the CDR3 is TGTGCCAGCAGTGGGAAAGGCGGGGTTCCGAACACTGAAGCTTTCTTT.

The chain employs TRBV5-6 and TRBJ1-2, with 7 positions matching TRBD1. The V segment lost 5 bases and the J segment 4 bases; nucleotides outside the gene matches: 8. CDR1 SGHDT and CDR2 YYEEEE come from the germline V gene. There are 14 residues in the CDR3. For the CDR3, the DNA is TGTGCCAGCAGGCAGGGACAGAGCACCTATGGCTACACCTTC. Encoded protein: CASRQGQSTYGYTF. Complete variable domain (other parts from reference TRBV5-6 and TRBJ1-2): DAGVTQSPTHLIKTRGQQVTLRCSPKSGHDTVSWYQQALGQGPQFIFQYYEEEERQRGNFPDRFSGHQFPNYSSELNVNALLLGDSALYLCASRQGQSTYGYTFGSGTRLTVV.

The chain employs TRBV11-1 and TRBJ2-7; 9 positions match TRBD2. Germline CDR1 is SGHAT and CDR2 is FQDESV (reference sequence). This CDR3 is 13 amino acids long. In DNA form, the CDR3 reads TGTGCCAGCAGTTTAGCGGGGGCCTACGAGCAGTACGTC. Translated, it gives CASSLAGAYEQYV.

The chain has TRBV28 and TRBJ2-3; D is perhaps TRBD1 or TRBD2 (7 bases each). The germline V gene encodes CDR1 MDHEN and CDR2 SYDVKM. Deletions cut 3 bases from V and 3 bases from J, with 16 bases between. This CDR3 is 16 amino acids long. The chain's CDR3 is CASSLGGGWVTDTQYF. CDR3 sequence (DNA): TGTGCCAGCAGTTTGGGAGGGGGCTGGGTAACAGATACGCAGTATTTT.

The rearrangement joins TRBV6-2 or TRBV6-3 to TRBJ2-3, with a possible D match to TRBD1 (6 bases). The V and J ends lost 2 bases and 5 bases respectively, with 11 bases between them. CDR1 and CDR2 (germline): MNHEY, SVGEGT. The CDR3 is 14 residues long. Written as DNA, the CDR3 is TGTGCCAGCAGTTACCGCAGGGGAGTAGATACGCAGTATTTT. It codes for CASSYRRGVDTQYF.

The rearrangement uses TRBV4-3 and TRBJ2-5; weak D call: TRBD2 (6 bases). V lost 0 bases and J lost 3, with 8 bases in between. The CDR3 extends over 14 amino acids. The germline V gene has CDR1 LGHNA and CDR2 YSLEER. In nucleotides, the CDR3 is TGCGCCAGCAGCCAAGATCCGGGGGAAGAGACCCAGTACTTC. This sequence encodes CASSQDPGEETQYF.

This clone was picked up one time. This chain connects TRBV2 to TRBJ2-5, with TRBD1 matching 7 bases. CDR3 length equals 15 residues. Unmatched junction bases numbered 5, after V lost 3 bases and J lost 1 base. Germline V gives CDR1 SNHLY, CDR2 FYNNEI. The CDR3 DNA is TGTGCCAGCAGTGACCGGGACAGCCTCCAAGAGACCCAGTACTTC. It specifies CASSDRDSLQETQYF.

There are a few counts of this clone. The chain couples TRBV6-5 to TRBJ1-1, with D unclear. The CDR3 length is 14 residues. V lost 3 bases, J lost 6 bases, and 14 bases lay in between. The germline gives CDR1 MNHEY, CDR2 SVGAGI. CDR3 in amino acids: CASSYYRDRPEAFF. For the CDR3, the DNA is TGTGCCAGCAGTTATTATCGTGACCGGCCTGAAGCTTTCTTT.

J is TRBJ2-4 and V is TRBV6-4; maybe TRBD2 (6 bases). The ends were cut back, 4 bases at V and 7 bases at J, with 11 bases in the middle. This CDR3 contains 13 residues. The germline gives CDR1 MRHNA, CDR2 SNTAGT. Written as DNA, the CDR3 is TGTGCCAGCAGTGCGGGGGTCGGGAACATTCAGTACTTC. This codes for CASSAGVGNIQYF.

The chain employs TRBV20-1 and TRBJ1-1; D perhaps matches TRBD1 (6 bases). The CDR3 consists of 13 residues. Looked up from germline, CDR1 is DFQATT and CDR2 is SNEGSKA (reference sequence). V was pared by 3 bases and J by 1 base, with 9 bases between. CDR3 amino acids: CSASRTENTEAFF. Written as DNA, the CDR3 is TGCAGTGCTAGTCGGACAGAGAACACTGAAGCTTTCTTT.

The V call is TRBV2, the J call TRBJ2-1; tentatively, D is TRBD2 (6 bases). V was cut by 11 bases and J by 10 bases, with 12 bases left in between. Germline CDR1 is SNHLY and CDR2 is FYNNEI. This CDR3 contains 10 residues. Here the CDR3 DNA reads TGTGCCGGAGGGGTGTTGGAGCAGTTCTTC. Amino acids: CAGGVLEQFF. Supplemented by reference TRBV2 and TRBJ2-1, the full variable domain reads EPEVTQTPSHQVTQMGQEVILRCVPISNHLYFYWYRQILGQKVEFLVSFYNNEISEKSEIFDDQFSVERPDGSNFTLKIRSTKLEDSAMYFCAGGVLEQFFGPGTRLTVL.

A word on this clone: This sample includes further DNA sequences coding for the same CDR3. CDR3 amino acids: CASSEAGQDNSPLHF. The DNA of the CDR3 is TGTGCCAGCAGTGAAGCAGGACAAGATAATTCACCCCTCCACTTT. The chain is built from TRBV2 and TRBJ1-6; tentatively, D is TRBD1 (5 bases). With 0 bases removed from V and 5 bases from J, the gap between germline ends came to 8 bases. CDR3 length equals 15 residues. Germline V gene data show CDR1 as SNHLY and CDR2 as FYNNEI. Supplemented by reference TRBV2 and TRBJ1-6, the full variable domain reads EPEVTQTPSHQVTQMGQEVILRCVPISNHLYFYWYRQILGQKVEFLVSFYNNEISEKSEIFDDQFSVERPDGSNFTLKIRSTKLEDSAMYFCASSEAGQDNSPLHFGNGTRLTVT.

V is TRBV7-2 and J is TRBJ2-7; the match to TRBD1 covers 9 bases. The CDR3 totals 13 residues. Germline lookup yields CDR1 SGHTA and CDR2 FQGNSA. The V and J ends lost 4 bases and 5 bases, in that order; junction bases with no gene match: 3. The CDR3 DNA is TGTGCCAGCAGCTCGCGGACAGGGGACGAGCAGTACGTC. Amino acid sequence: CASSSRTGDEQYV.

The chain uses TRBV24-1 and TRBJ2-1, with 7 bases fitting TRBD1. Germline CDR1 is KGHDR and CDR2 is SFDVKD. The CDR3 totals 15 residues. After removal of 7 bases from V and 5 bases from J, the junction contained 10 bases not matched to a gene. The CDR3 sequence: CATRAFGTDNNEQFF. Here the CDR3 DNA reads TGTGCCACCAGAGCTTTTGGGACAGATAACAATGAGCAGTTCTTC.

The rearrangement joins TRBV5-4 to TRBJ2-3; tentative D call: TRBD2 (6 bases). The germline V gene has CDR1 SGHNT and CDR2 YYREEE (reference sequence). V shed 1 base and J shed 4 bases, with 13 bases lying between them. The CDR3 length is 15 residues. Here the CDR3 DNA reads TGTGCCAGCAGCTTGCCGATAGGGGAGGCAGATACGCAGTATTTT. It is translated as CASSLPIGEADTQYF.

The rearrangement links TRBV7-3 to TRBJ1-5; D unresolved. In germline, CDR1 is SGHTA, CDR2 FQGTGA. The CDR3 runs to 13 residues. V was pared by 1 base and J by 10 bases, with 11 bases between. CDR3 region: CASSLRAGSPQHF. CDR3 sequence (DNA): TGTGCCAGCAGCTTAAGGGCCGGTAGCCCCCAGCATTTT.

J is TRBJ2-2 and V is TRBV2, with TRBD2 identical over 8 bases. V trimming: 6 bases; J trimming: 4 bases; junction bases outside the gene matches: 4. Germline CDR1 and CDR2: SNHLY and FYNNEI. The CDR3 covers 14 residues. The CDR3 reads CASRRGGITGELFF. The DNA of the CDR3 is TGTGCCAGCAGACGGGGGGGCATCACCGGGGAGCTGTTTTTT. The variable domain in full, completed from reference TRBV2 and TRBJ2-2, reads EPEVTQTPSHQVTQMGQEVILRCVPISNHLYFYWYRQILGQKVEFLVSFYNNEISEKSEIFDDQFSVERPDGSNFTLKIRSTKLEDSAMYFCASRRGGITGELFFGEGSRLTVL.

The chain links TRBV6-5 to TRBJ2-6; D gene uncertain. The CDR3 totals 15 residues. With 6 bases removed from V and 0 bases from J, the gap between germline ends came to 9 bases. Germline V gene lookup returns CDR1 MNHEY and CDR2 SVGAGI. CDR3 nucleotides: TGTGCCAGCAGCAAACAGTTCTCTGGGGCCAACGTCCTGACTTTC. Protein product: CASSKQFSGANVLTF.

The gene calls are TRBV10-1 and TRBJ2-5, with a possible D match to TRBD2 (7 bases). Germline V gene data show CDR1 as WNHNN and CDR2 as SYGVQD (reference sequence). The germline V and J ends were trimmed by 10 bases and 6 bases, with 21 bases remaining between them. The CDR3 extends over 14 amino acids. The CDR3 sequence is CATSPGGAGKTQYF. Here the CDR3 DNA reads TGCGCCACCTCGCCGGGGGGCGCCGGGAAGACCCAGTACTTC.

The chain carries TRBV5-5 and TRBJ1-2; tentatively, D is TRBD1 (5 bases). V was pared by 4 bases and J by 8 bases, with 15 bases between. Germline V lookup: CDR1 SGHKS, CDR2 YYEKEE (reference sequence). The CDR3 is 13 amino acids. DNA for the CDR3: TGTGCCAGCAGCCCGGGGCAGGGAGTCGGCTACACCTTC. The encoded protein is CASSPGQGVGYTF.

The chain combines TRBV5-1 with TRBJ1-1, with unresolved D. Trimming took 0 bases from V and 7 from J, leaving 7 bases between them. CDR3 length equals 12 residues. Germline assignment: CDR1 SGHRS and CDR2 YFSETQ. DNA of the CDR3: TGCGCCAGCAGCTTGGATCGGGGTGAAGCTTTCTTT. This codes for CASSLDRGEAFF.

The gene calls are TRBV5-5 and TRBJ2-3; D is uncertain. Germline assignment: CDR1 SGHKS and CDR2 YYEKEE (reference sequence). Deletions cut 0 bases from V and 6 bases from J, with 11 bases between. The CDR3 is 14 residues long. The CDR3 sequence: CASSLGLSRDTQYF. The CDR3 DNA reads TGTGCCAGCAGCTTGGGACTCTCGCGTGATACGCAGTATTTT.